This T cell receptor (beta chain) was identified during a study of response to subunit inactivated influenza vaccine. The ends lost 11 bases at V and 2 bases at J; junction bases unmatched: 8. Looked up from germline, CDR1 is SEHNR and CDR2 is FQNEAQ (reference sequence). The CDR3 spans 14 residues. A word on this clonotype: Its specificity is not known.

TCRdb called the RT-PCR reads again in MiXCR, with one record for every CDR3 protein. Among approximately 700,000 distinct CDR3 sequences, approximately 13% were seen once, and the ten largest hold around 7%. General study points: Authors proposed each seasonal influenza vaccination draws in few new T cells.

The source material was PBMCs from blood, sampled around two weeks before vaccination. This chain uses TRBV7-9 with TRBJ2-1, with 8 bases matching TRBD2. This receptor was taken from a man between 45 and 60 years old who received an inactivated influenza vaccine. CDR3 loop: CAVRISGAYNEQFF. The CDR3 DNA sequence: TGTGCCGTCCGAATTAGCGGGGCCTACAATGAGCAGTTCTTC.